These 23 T cell receptor beta chains came from one sample sequenced in a study of a mutant IDH1 vaccine in newly diagnosed glioma. These receptors' antigens are unknown. Libraries were prepared by immunoSEQ multiplex PCR; TCRdb keeps only in-frame clonotypes and omits some of them. The sample lists 70,000 or so clones; around 90% were seen once. Stated time point: week 35, safety follow-up. Mutant IDH1 20-mer peptide, at 300 ug, made up each vaccine dose, with topical imiquimod. The starting material was PBMCs, obtained from a glioma patient whose treatment included an IDH1 peptide vaccine. These receptors came from a man aged 30 to 45 with glioma.

This sequence joins TRBV7-9 and TRBJ2-5, with 10 bases identical to TRBD2. Germline V gives CDR1 SEHNR, CDR2 FQNEAQ (reference sequence). After removal of 3 bases from V and 1 base from J, the junction contained 5 bases not matched to a gene. The CDR3 runs 16 residues. The chain's CDR3 is CASSFILAGAQETQYF. The CDR3 DNA reads TGTGCCAGCAGCTTTATCCTAGCGGGGGCCCAAGAGACCCAGTACTTC.

The CDR3 region has the DNA TGTGCCAGCAGTTCCCGGCTGGGGGACAGGGGTGATCAGCCCCAGCATTTT. Its translation: CASSSRLGDRGDQPQHF. This chain connects TRBV27 to TRBJ1-5; TRBD1 matches at 10 bases. Germline V gene data show CDR1 as MNHEY and CDR2 as SMNVEV (reference sequence). J gave up 5 bases and V 4 bases, and 11 bases lay outside the gene matches. The CDR3 extends over 17 amino acids.

The chain links TRBV4-3 to TRBJ1-1; D is ambiguous. Trimming shortened V by 0 bases and J by 5 bases, and 10 bases separated the two germline ends. From germline, CDR1 is LGHNA and CDR2 YSLEER. The CDR3 extends over 14 amino acids. The DNA for the CDR3 is TGCGCCAGCAGCCAAGAGTTACTAGGGACTGAAGCTTTCTTT. Its protein product is CASSQELLGTEAFF.

This chain uses TRBV10-2 with TRBJ1-1, with D maybe TRBD1 (6 bases). In germline, CDR1 is WSHSY, CDR2 SAAADI. V was shortened by 3 bases and J by 11 bases, with 13 bases between the two germline ends. This CDR3 is 12 amino acids long. The CDR3 protein is CASSDGAGAAFF. CDR3 in DNA: TGCGCCAGCAGTGATGGTGCAGGGGCGGCTTTCTTT.

This clone was observed a single time. The chain carries TRBV28 and TRBJ2-3, with TRBD2 matching 9 bases. CDR3 length equals 16 residues. The ends lost 6 bases at V and 2 bases at J; junction bases unmatched: 9. CDR1 MDHEN and CDR2 SYDVKM come from the germline V gene. CDR3 in DNA: TGTGCCAGCAGGGGTAGGAAGCGGGGGGTCACAGATACGCAGTATTTT. This translates into CASRGRKRGVTDTQYF.

The V and J genes are TRBV28 and TRBJ2-5, with 8 bases matching TRBD2. The germline V gene encodes CDR1 MDHEN and CDR2 SYDVKM. The CDR3 has 13 amino acids. The junction had 8 bases not matched to a gene; V was cut back by 9 bases and J by 5 bases. CDR3 sequence reads: CASREGGRETQYF. Here the CDR3 DNA reads TGTGCCAGTCGGGAGGGGGGACGCGAGACCCAGTACTTC.

On this clone: The sample has other DNA sequences that encode this CDR3 too. V is TRBV5-1 and J is TRBJ2-1, with TRBD2 as a possible D gene (5 bases). Germline V lookup: CDR1 SGHRS, CDR2 YFSETQ. Trimming stripped 3 bases from V and 4 bases from J, with 11 bases between. This CDR3 spans 14 amino acids. CDR3 sequence reads: CASSSGGLYNEQFF. The DNA of the CDR3 is TGCGCCAGCAGCTCGGGCGGACTTTACAATGAGCAGTTCTTC.

This clone was seen just once. The rearrangement joins TRBV19 to TRBJ1-1, with unresolved D. Germline V gene sequence: CDR1 LNHDA, CDR2 SQIVND (reference sequence). The V gene lost 7 bases and the J gene lost 1 base, with 10 bases spanning the gap. The CDR3 extends over 13 amino acids. The CDR3 DNA sequence: TGTGCCAGTACGTTGGGTTCGAACACTGAAGCTTTCTTT. Translation gives CASTLGSNTEAFF.

This clone has only one observation. This rearrangement joins TRBV7-6 to TRBJ2-7, with 13 bases identical to TRBD2. The CDR3 runs to 15 residues. The germline V gene has CDR1 SGHVS and CDR2 FNYEAQ. V lost 5 bases, J lost 2 bases, and 3 bases stayed unmatched. The DNA of the CDR3 is TGTGCCAGCAGCGTACTAGCGGGGGGGCCCTACGAGCAGTACTTC. Translated: CASSVLAGGPYEQYF.

The chain combines TRBV30 with TRBJ1-4; D is perhaps TRBD1 (5 bases). The CDR3 has 15 residues. Germline CDR1 GTSNPN, CDR2 SVGIG (reference sequence). V dropped 0 bases and J dropped 3 bases, with 11 bases sitting between them. CDR3 sequence: CAWSVGTWANEKLFF. The CDR3 DNA reads TGTGCCTGGAGTGTAGGGACTTGGGCTAATGAAAAACTGTTTTTT.

This clone has more than one count but fewer than ten. The chain uses TRBV2 and TRBJ2-5; D is possibly TRBD1 (5 bases). Looked up from germline, CDR1 is SNHLY and CDR2 is FYNNEI. CDR3 length: 13 amino acids. V dropped 4 bases and J dropped 7 bases, with 13 bases sitting between them. The CDR3 is CASSAIGARTQYF. DNA for the CDR3: TGTGCCAGCAGTGCGATAGGGGCCAGGACCCAGTACTTC.

J is TRBJ2-7 and V is TRBV5-5; TRBD1 agrees at 10 bases. The germline V gene encodes CDR1 SGHKS and CDR2 YYEKEE (reference sequence). The CDR3 consists of 16 residues. V was clipped by 4 bases and J by 5 bases; unmatched bases: 12. CDR3 nucleotides: TGTGCCAGCAGCCTACAAGACCGGGACAGGGGCAACGAGCAGTACTTC. This gives the protein CASSLQDRDRGNEQYF. The whole variable domain, filled in from reference TRBV5-5 and TRBJ2-7, reads DAGVTQSPTHLIKTRGQQVTLRCSPISGHKSVSWYQQVLGQGPQFIFQYYEKEERGRGNFPDRFSARQFPNYSSELNVNALLLGDSALYLCASSLQDRDRGNEQYFGPGTRLTVT.

This clone was picked up one time. This sequence joins TRBV30 and TRBJ2-5, with D perhaps matching TRBD2 (5 bases). This CDR3 comprises 14 residues. Germline V gives CDR1 GTSNPN, CDR2 SVGIG (reference sequence). V was clipped by 0 bases and J by 4 bases, with 12 bases between them. For the CDR3, the DNA is TGTGCCTGGAGTGTAATGCGGGTGACAGAGACCCAGTACTTC. Protein sequence: CAWSVMRVTETQYF. Full variable domain (rest looked up from reference TRBV30 and TRBJ2-5): SQTIHQWPATLVQPVGSPLSLECTVEGTSNPNLYWYRQAAGRGLQLLFYSVGIGQISSEVPQNLSASRPQDRQFILSSKKLLLSDSGFYLCAWSVMRVTETQYFGPGTRLLVL.

The chain employs TRBV5-6 and TRBJ1-2; no clear D gene. Per germline, CDR1 SGHDT and CDR2 YYEEEE. V was clipped by 4 bases and J by 0 bases, with 4 bases between them. The CDR3 consists of 12 residues. CDR3: CASSKTNYGYTF. The CDR3 coding sequence is TGTGCCAGCAGCAAGACTAACTATGGCTACACCTTC.

The chain combines TRBV2 with TRBJ2-7, with TRBD1 matching 11 bases. This CDR3 contains 15 residues. The V segment lost 1 base and the J segment 4 bases; nucleotides outside the gene matches: 3. Germline-derived CDR1 and CDR2 are SNHLY and FYNNEI. CDR3 in amino acids: CASSEGGQGDYEQYF. Written as DNA, the CDR3 is TGTGCCAGCAGTGAAGGGGGACAGGGGGATTACGAGCAGTACTTC.

The chain employs TRBV7-2 and TRBJ1-2; D gene unclear. V lost 2 bases and J lost 8, with 6 bases in between. The CDR3 totals 11 residues. Germline V gives CDR1 SGHTA, CDR2 FQGNSA. The DNA for the CDR3 is TGTGCCAGCAGCTTATATTCCGGCTACACCTTC. Its translation is CASSLYSGYTF.

In DNA form, the CDR3 reads TGCGCCAGCAGCCAAGATCTGGGGCGCGAGCAGTACTTC. Translating it yields CASSQDLGREQYF. V usage is TRBV4-1 and J usage is TRBJ2-7; D possibly corresponds to TRBD1 (5 bases). The CDR3 spans 13 residues. V was trimmed by 0 bases and J by 6 bases, leaving 9 bases between them. The germline CDR1 and CDR2 sequences are MGHRA and YSYEKL.

The chain uses TRBV11-2 and TRBJ1-5; 7 positions agree with TRBD1. Unmatched junction bases numbered 6, after V lost 1 base and J lost 6 bases. Per germline, CDR1 SGHAT and CDR2 FQNNGV. This CDR3 is built from 15 residues. CDR3 residues: CASSLGVQGGQPQHF. In DNA, the CDR3 is TGTGCCAGCAGCTTAGGGGTTCAGGGGGGTCAGCCCCAGCATTTT.

The chain combines TRBV4-3 with TRBJ2-1; perhaps D is TRBD1 or TRBD2 (5 bases each). V was trimmed by 6 bases and J by 0 bases, leaving 12 bases between them. CDR3 length equals 15 residues. Germline-derived CDR1 and CDR2 are LGHNA and YSLEER. This chain's CDR3 is CASRVGTGSYNEQFF. The DNA for the CDR3 is TGCGCCAGCAGGGTCGGGACGGGCTCCTACAATGAGCAGTTCTTC.

J is TRBJ2-1 and V is TRBV27; no clear D. V was clipped by 0 bases and J by 0 bases, with 6 bases between them. The germline V gene has CDR1 MNHEY and CDR2 SMNVEV (reference sequence). The CDR3 is made up of 15 amino acids. The CDR3 protein is CASSLSSASYNEQFF. Here the CDR3 DNA reads TGTGCCAGCAGTTTATCTTCTGCCTCCTACAATGAGCAGTTCTTC.

V usage is TRBV28 and J usage is TRBJ1-5; no firm D call. V was trimmed by 8 bases and J by 5 bases, leaving 13 bases between them. The CDR3 contains 13 residues. Per germline, CDR1 MDHEN and CDR2 SYDVKM. CDR3 bases: TGTGCCAGCCGTGTGGGCAGTCATCAGCCCCAGCATTTT. Protein: CASRVGSHQPQHF.

V gene TRBV7-3 combines with J gene TRBJ2-5; tentatively, D is TRBD1 or TRBD2 (6 bases each). CDR3 length: 17 residues. V lost 5 bases and J lost 3, with 22 bases in between. Germline values: CDR1 SGHTA, CDR2 FQGTGA. The CDR3 DNA is TGTGCCAGCAGCCCGGGTGGGGGGACAAATACTAAAGAGACCCAGTACTTC. Its translation is CASSPGGGTNTKETQYF.

The rearrangement uses TRBV18 and TRBJ2-6; D is unclear. V lost 5 bases, J lost 0 bases, and 2 bases lay in between. In germline, CDR1 is KGHSH, CDR2 LQKENI. The CDR3 totals 13 residues. CDR3 sequence reads: CASSYSGANVLTF. The CDR3 DNA follows: TGTGCCAGCTCATACTCTGGGGCCAACGTCCTGACTTTC. Together with reference TRBV18 and TRBJ2-6, the CDR3 gives the full variable domain: NAGVMQNPRHLVRRRGQEARLRCSPMKGHSHVYWYRQLPEEGLKFMVYLQKENIIDESGMPKERFSAEFPKEGPSILRIQQVVRGDSAAYFCASSYSGANVLTFGAGSRLTVL.